The clone carrying this TCR beta chain was seen more than once but under ten times. This entry is derived from a study of blood T cells in healthy people across ages. The CDR3 length is 14 residues. With 4 bases removed from V and 6 bases from J, the gap between germline ends came to 14 bases. Germline V gives CDR1 LNHDA, CDR2 SQIVND (reference sequence). Combining a sample-barcoded 5' primer with a J-beta primer mix, a second PCR ran for roughly 7 to 12 cycles. The authors tagged each cDNA molecule using a template-switch adaptor with 12 random nucleotides. MiXCR, applied by TCRdb to the 5' RACE reads, yields one record per CDR3 protein. The sample has 450,000 to 700,000 distinct CDR3 sequences; approximately 30% are singletons. Each donor gave roughly 9.2 milliliters of peripheral blood.

The V call is TRBV19, the J call TRBJ2-3; D gene ambiguous. The origin of this receptor is a woman between 70 and 85 years old in good health. Sample: blood. The CDR3 is CASSSRALGDTQYF. The CDR3 DNA sequence: TGTGCCAGTAGTAGTCGAGCTCTTGGGGATACGCAGTATTTT.